Shown below are 15 T cell receptor beta chains from a single sample sequenced in a study of blood T cell repertoires in COVID-19. Generated by immunoSEQ multiplex PCR, the TCRdb table keeps only in-frame clones and is missing some. The sample holds some 170,000 clones, 84% seen once. Source material: PBMCs or T cells enriched from blood (not recorded which). The receptors were sampled from a middle-aged man who had recovered from COVID-19.

This sequence joins TRBV6-5 and TRBJ1-1, with D unclear. CDR1 is MNHEY and CDR2 is SVGAGI in the germline V gene. This CDR3 is 12 amino acids long. Trimming cost V 10 bases and J 1 base, with 10 bases left between them. The CDR3 here is CATRRENTEAFF. CDR3 nucleotide sequence: TGTGCCACCAGGCGGGAGAACACTGAAGCTTTCTTT.

The chain links TRBV13 to TRBJ2-7; D might be TRBD2 (5 bases). V lost 4 bases and J lost 3, with 10 bases in between. The CDR3 is 13 amino acids. Per the germline V gene, CDR1 is PRHDT and CDR2 is FYEKMQ (reference sequence). The CDR3 region is CASSSKRGYEQYF. The CDR3 nucleotides read TGTGCCAGCAGCTCAAAACGGGGCTACGAGCAGTACTTC.

CDR3 in DNA: TGTGCCAGCAGTTTTAATGGGGGGGGGTACGAGCAGTACTTC. The encoded protein is CASSFNGGGYEQYF. V gene TRBV27 combines with J gene TRBJ2-7; 7 bases are a match to TRBD2. The CDR3 loop spans 14 amino acids. With V trimmed by 3 bases and J by 4 bases, 6 bases remained unmatched. From germline, CDR1 is MNHEY and CDR2 SMNVEV (reference sequence).

This clone was seen more than once but under ten times. The chain uses TRBV4-1 and TRBJ1-3; D gene unclear. The germline V and J ends were trimmed by 0 bases and 3 bases, with 12 bases remaining between them. Germline V lookup: CDR1 MGHRA, CDR2 YSYEKL. The CDR3 is made up of 16 amino acids. Written as DNA, the CDR3 is TGCGCCAGCAGCCAAGATGTAGCGACTCTTGGAAACACCATATATTTT. Translation: CASSQDVATLGNTIYF.

The V call is TRBV30, the J call TRBJ2-5, with 9 bases matching TRBD2. The germline V gene encodes CDR1 GTSNPN and CDR2 SVGIG (reference sequence). The CDR3 is 14 amino acids. V shed 0 bases, J shed 5 bases, and the junction held 4 bases outside the gene matches. The CDR3 protein is CAWSVMAGGETQYF. The CDR3 bases are TGTGCCTGGAGTGTTATGGCGGGGGGGGAGACCCAGTACTTC. Complete variable domain (other parts from reference TRBV30 and TRBJ2-5): SQTIHQWPATLVQPVGSPLSLECTVEGTSNPNLYWYRQAAGRGLQLLFYSVGIGQISSEVPQNLSASRPQDRQFILSSKKLLLSDSGFYLCAWSVMAGGETQYFGPGTRLLVL.

This chain uses TRBV7-3 with TRBJ1-5, with no clear D. The V gene's germline CDR1 is SGHTA and CDR2 FQGTGA. CDR3 size: 13 residues. The ends were cut back, 3 bases at V and 6 bases at J, with 9 bases in the middle. CDR3 DNA: TGTGCCAGCAGCTTGGAGTCGGGTCAGCCCCAGCATTTT. As protein: CASSLESGQPQHF.

The gene calls are TRBV28 and TRBJ1-1; 8 nucleotides align to TRBD1. CDR3 length: 14 amino acids. Unmatched junction bases numbered 8, after V lost 6 bases and J lost 5 bases. CDR1 MDHEN and CDR2 SYDVKM come from the germline V gene. The CDR3 region is CASRIQGAWTEAFF. Written as DNA, the CDR3 is TGTGCCAGCAGAATCCAGGGGGCCTGGACTGAAGCTTTCTTT.

The chain couples TRBV5-6 to TRBJ2-7; a weak D match, TRBD1 (5 bases). Deletions cut 0 bases from V and 3 bases from J, with 19 bases between. CDR1 and CDR2 from the germline V gene are SGHDT and YYEEEE. The CDR3 runs to 17 residues. As DNA, the CDR3 is TGTGCCAGCAGCTTGGAGGTGGGGCAGGGTCTCTTCTACGAGCAGTACTTC. As protein: CASSLEVGQGLFYEQYF.

The rearrangement joins TRBV15 to TRBJ1-1; the D gene is possibly TRBD1 (5 bases). Between the trimmed V and J ends, which lost 3 bases and 4 bases, there was a span of 12 bases. CDR1 is LNHNV and CDR2 is YYDKDF in the germline V gene (reference sequence). This CDR3 region has 14 residues. The CDR3 is CATSRGRGTTEAFF. CDR3 sequence (DNA): TGTGCCACCAGCAGGGGACGGGGGACCACTGAAGCTTTCTTT.

This clone showed up just a few times. In DNA form, the CDR3 reads TGTGCCAGCAGCCCCACAGGGGAACATACGCAGTATTTT. Protein sequence: CASSPTGEHTQYF. The V call is TRBV6-4, the J call TRBJ2-3, with 7 bases lining up with TRBD1. V dropped 6 bases and J dropped 7; count of bases not matched to a gene: 7. The germline V gene encodes CDR1 MRHNA and CDR2 SNTAGT. This CDR3 contains 13 residues.

The chain joins TRBV12-3 or TRBV12-4 to TRBJ2-7; possible D gene TRBD1, 5 bases. V was shortened by 7 bases and J by 0 bases, with 10 bases between the two germline ends. This CDR3 contains 13 residues. CDR3 region: CASKTQVSYEQYF. CDR3 in DNA: TGTGCCAGCAAAACACAGGTCTCCTACGAGCAGTACTTC.

The CDR3 DNA reads as TGTGCCAGCGGGACAGGGGTCAATCAGCCCCAGCATTTT. It encodes CASGTGVNQPQHF. The chain carries TRBV12-3 or TRBV12-4 and TRBJ1-5; 10 bases map to TRBD1. The junction had 1 base not matched to a gene; V was cut back by 8 bases and J by 3 bases. This CDR3 spans 13 amino acids.

The chain is built from TRBV6-1 and TRBJ1-1, with D possibly matching TRBD1 (6 bases). The CDR3 is 13 amino acids. Germline CDR1 reads MNHNS; CDR2 reads SASEGT. V lost 3 bases and J lost 2, with 7 bases in between. The CDR3 sequence is CASSEDRNTEAFF. The CDR3, as DNA: TGTGCCAGCAGTGAGGACAGAAACACTGAAGCTTTCTTT.

This rearrangement joins TRBV6-4 to TRBJ1-4, with 9 bases identical to TRBD1. The V segment lost 5 bases and the J segment 8 bases; nucleotides outside the gene matches: 6. The CDR3 consists of 14 residues. CDR1 is MRHNA, CDR2 SNTAGT, per germline. The CDR3 sequence: CASSPTGGGEKLFF. In DNA, the CDR3 is TGTGCCAGCAGTCCGACAGGGGGAGGGGAAAAACTGTTTTTT.

The chain links TRBV7-2 to TRBJ1-1; 7 bases agree with TRBD1. CDR1 and CDR2 (germline): SGHTA, FQGNSA. Germline trimming cut 4 bases from V and 2 bases from J; bases unmatched to any gene: 7. This CDR3 has 15 amino acids. Here the CDR3 reads CASSSSGTANTEAFF. DNA for the CDR3: TGTGCCAGCAGCTCCTCCGGGACAGCAAACACTGAAGCTTTCTTT.